Shown below are 25 T cell receptor beta chains from a single sample sequenced in a study of T-cell reconstitution after alpha-beta-depleted transplantation in children. Unique molecular identifiers were incorporated into the prepared TCRbeta library. A single record per CDR3 protein comes from TCRdb applying MiXCR to the PCR reads. The sample contains about 600,000 distinct CDR3 sequences, around 23% of which appear only once. The specimen comprised PBMCs, mostly from graft donor cells, sampled 360 days after TCRalphabeta/CD19-depleted stem cell transplant. These receptors were collected from a boy under two years old who had a stem cell transplant for acute myeloid leukemia, so the T cells may come from the graft donor.

This clonotype was counted between two and nine times. The rearrangement uses TRBV2 and TRBJ2-7; 8 bases are shared with TRBD2. This CDR3 has 14 residues. The germline V gene encodes CDR1 SNHLY and CDR2 FYNNEI. Trimming cost V 5 bases and J 3 bases; bases outside gene matches: 6. CDR3 in amino acids: CASSPGLEGYEQYF. CDR3 bases: TGTGCCAGCAGTCCGGGACTAGAAGGCTACGAGCAGTACTTC.

This chain uses TRBV21-1 with TRBJ2-3; the D segment call TRBD1 is taken from the table without a DNA check. TRBV21-1 represents a pseudogene. There are 17 residues in the CDR3. The CDR3 spells CASSKEKGTGRTDTQYF. CDR3 in DNA: TGTGCCAGCAGCAAAGAGAAGGGGACAGGGAGGACAGATACGCAGTATTTT.

V gene TRBV7-8 combines with J gene TRBJ1-5; perhaps TRBD1 as D (5 bases). The CDR3 length is 15 residues. V was trimmed by 5 bases and J by 0 bases, leaving 11 bases between them. Germline V CDR1 and CDR2: SGHVS, FQNEAQ. CDR3 in amino acids: CASSRREGSNQPQHF. For the CDR3, the DNA is TGTGCCAGCAGCCGCAGGGAGGGTAGCAATCAGCCCCAGCATTTT. Together with reference TRBV7-8 and TRBJ1-5, the CDR3 gives the full variable domain: GAGVSQSPRYKVAKRGQDVALRCDPISGHVSLFWYQQALGQGPEFLTYFQNEAQLDKSGLPSDRFFAERPEGSVSTLKIQRTQQEDSAVYLCASSRREGSNQPQHFGDGTRLSIL.

This clonotype occurred many times. Here the CDR3 reads CASSQIPSTGELFF. The CDR3 bases are TGTGCCAGCAGCCAGATTCCCTCCACCGGGGAGCTGTTTTTT. The chain links TRBV12-3 or TRBV12-4 to TRBJ2-2; D is unresolved. The V end lost 6 bases, the J end lost 4 bases, and 12 bases lay between the germline ends. The CDR3 runs to 14 residues.

The gene calls are TRBV6-1 and TRBJ1-2; D call uncertain. The length of the CDR3 is 13 residues. Germline V lookup: CDR1 MNHNS, CDR2 SASEGT. Trimming removed 5 bases from V and 4 bases from J, with 11 bases in between. The CDR3 loop is CASSPSVGYGYTF. The CDR3 DNA reads TGTGCCAGCAGTCCCTCCGTGGGCTATGGCTACACCTTC.

The chain has TRBV7-9 and TRBJ2-6; D remains ambiguous. The ends were cut back, 3 bases at V and 0 bases at J, with 3 bases in the middle. The CDR3 is 14 amino acids. The germline CDR1 and CDR2 sequences are SEHNR and FQNEAQ (reference sequence). In nucleotides, the CDR3 is TGTGCCAGCAGCTTTCGCTCTGGGGCCAACGTCCTGACTTTC. It is translated as CASSFRSGANVLTF.

This clonotype was recorded many times. V gene TRBV25-1 combines with J gene TRBJ2-7; a possible D gene is TRBD2 (5 bases). This CDR3 has 11 amino acids. Germline V gene sequence: CDR1 MGHDK, CDR2 SYGVNS. V was cut by 4 bases and J by 6 bases, with 7 bases left in between. In DNA form, the CDR3 reads TGTGCCAGCAGTGTACGGGGCGAGCAGTACTTC. The encoded protein is CASSVRGEQYF.

This clonotype was counted ten times or more. V is TRBV7-6 and J is TRBJ2-2; D is ambiguous. Trimming took off 5 bases at V and 5 bases at J, with 15 bases between the two ends. Germline CDR1 and CDR2: SGHVS and FNYEAQ. This CDR3 comprises 15 residues. The CDR3 sequence is CASSLDIGPTGELFF. In nucleotides, the CDR3 is TGTGCCAGCAGCCTTGACATCGGGCCTACCGGGGAGCTGTTTTTT.

In its sample, this clonotype was seen a few times. The CDR3 loop reads CSAPHGGPGANVLTF. CDR3 DNA: TGCAGTGCGCCCCACGGGGGCCCTGGGGCCAACGTCCTGACTTTC. V usage is TRBV20-1 and J usage is TRBJ2-6; D tentatively reads TRBD1 or TRBD2 (6 bases each). Germline values: CDR1 DFQATT, CDR2 SNEGSKA (reference sequence). The CDR3 is 15 residues long. Trimming cost V 6 bases and J 2 bases, with 14 bases left between them.

In its sample, this clonotype was seen a few times. The chain employs TRBV6-5 and TRBJ2-2; 8 nucleotides align to TRBD1. CDR1 is MNHEY and CDR2 is SVGAGI in the germline V gene. The V gene end was trimmed by 4 bases and the J gene end by 1 base; junction bases not matched to a gene: 5. The CDR3 loop spans 16 amino acids. CDR3: CASSSRGPENTGELFF. Written as DNA, the CDR3 is TGTGCCAGCAGTTCCAGGGGGCCCGAGAACACCGGGGAGCTGTTTTTT.

This chain links TRBV12-3 or TRBV12-4 with TRBJ2-2, with D perhaps matching TRBD2 (5 bases). Deletions cut 5 bases from V and 7 bases from J, with 11 bases between. This CDR3 contains 13 residues. CDR3 nucleotides: TGTGCCAGCAGTCGACCCCGGGGCGGGGAGCTGTTTTTT. This gives the protein CASSRPRGGELFF.

This clonotype was seen ten or more times. The rearrangement joins TRBV29-1 to TRBJ2-3; D call uncertain. Germline loops: CDR1 SQVTM, CDR2 ANQGSEA. The CDR3 covers 13 residues. Trimming shortened V by 4 bases and J by 2 bases, and 10 bases separated the two germline ends. The CDR3 nucleotides are TGCAGCGTTGCGTGGCAGGACACAGATACGCAGTATTTT. Its protein is CSVAWQDTDTQYF.

The chain uses TRBV6-5 and TRBJ2-7, with 8 bases matching TRBD2. Germline assignment: CDR1 MNHEY and CDR2 SVGAGI. The CDR3 extends over 16 amino acids. V shed 5 bases, J shed 0 bases, and the junction held 9 bases outside the gene matches. The CDR3 here is CASSPLGGASSYEQYF. The CDR3 DNA follows: TGTGCCAGCAGTCCACTCGGGGGGGCCAGCTCCTACGAGCAGTACTTC.

This clonotype appeared once. This rearrangement joins TRBV6-2 or TRBV6-3 to TRBJ2-2; 9 positions agree with TRBD1. The CDR3 is made up of 16 amino acids. With 6 bases clipped from V and 1 base from J, the junction kept 6 bases outside the gene matches. The V gene's germline CDR1 is MNHEY and CDR2 SVGEGT. CDR3: CASSSGTGRNTGELFF. As DNA, the CDR3 is TGTGCCAGCAGCTCAGGGACAGGGAGGAACACCGGGGAGCTGTTTTTT.

The rearrangement links TRBV5-1 to TRBJ2-3; a possible D gene is TRBD1 (5 bases). Germline lookup yields CDR1 SGHRS and CDR2 YFSETQ. The length of the CDR3 is 14 residues. V gave up 0 bases and J gave up 6 bases, with 11 bases separating them. CDR3 DNA sequence: TGCGCCAGCAGCTTGGGAAAGGGGATGGATACGCAGTATTTT. This codes for CASSLGKGMDTQYF. The whole variable domain, filled in from reference TRBV5-1 and TRBJ2-3, reads KAGVTQTPRYLIKTRGQQVTLSCSPISGHRSVSWYQQTPGQGLQFLFEYFSETQRNKGNFPGRFSGRQFSNSRSEMNVSTLELGDSALYLCASSLGKGMDTQYFGPGTRLTVL.

The CDR3 DNA is TGTGCCACTAGGACTAGGCCGATGGGACGGCAGTTCTTC. It yields the protein CATRTRPMGRQFF. This chain uses TRBV15 with TRBJ2-1; 7 bases line up with TRBD2. V lost 9 bases, J lost 12 bases, and 14 bases stayed unmatched. The CDR3 runs 13 residues. CDR1 LNHNV and CDR2 YYDKDF come from the germline V gene (reference sequence).

This clonotype has a handful of counts. The CDR3 region is CSVLEGYTEAFF. The CDR3 DNA reads TGCAGCGTCTTGGAAGGTTACACTGAAGCTTTCTTT. The chain employs TRBV29-1 and TRBJ1-1, with D uncertain. In germline, CDR1 is SQVTM, CDR2 ANQGSEA. V was pared by 6 bases and J by 3 bases, with 11 bases between. CDR3 length equals 12 residues.

The V and J genes are TRBV28 and TRBJ2-6, with D tentatively TRBD2 (5 bases). Germline CDR1 and CDR2: MDHEN and SYDVKM. The length of the CDR3 is 20 residues. V dropped 8 bases and J dropped 0 bases, with 26 bases sitting between them. Here the CDR3 reads CASAPRHLNGVYSGANVLTF. The CDR3 DNA follows: TGTGCCAGCGCCCCTAGGCACCTGAACGGGGTATACTCTGGGGCCAACGTCCTGACTTTC.

This clonotype was counted ten times or more. The chain uses TRBV5-1 and TRBJ2-1; D possibly uses TRBD1 or TRBD2 (5 bases each). Trimming removed 4 bases from V and 5 bases from J, with 13 bases in between. The CDR3 contains 14 residues. Germline V gives CDR1 SGHRS, CDR2 YFSETQ. The CDR3 region is CASSTARGHNEQFF. DNA for the CDR3: TGCGCCAGCAGCACCGCTCGGGGCCACAATGAGCAGTTCTTC.

This sequence joins TRBV6-5 and TRBJ2-1; D is uncertain. CDR1 is MNHEY and CDR2 is SVGAGI in the germline V gene. The CDR3 runs 14 residues. V lost 0 bases and J 4 bases, leaving 7 bases between the germline ends. CDR3 loop: CASSYSATYNEQFF. The CDR3 DNA reads as TGTGCCAGCAGTTACTCGGCCACTTACAATGAGCAGTTCTTC.

There are a few counts of this clonotype. This chain connects TRBV3-1 to TRBJ2-1; D gene ambiguous. CDR3 length equals 13 residues. Germline V gives CDR1 LGHDT, CDR2 YNNKEL (reference sequence). Trimming stripped 3 bases from V and 6 bases from J, with 9 bases between. CDR3 loop: CASSHSLANEQFF. The CDR3 coding sequence is TGTGCCAGCAGCCACAGCCTTGCCAATGAGCAGTTCTTC.

This clonotype showed up just a few times. This rearrangement joins TRBV20-1 to TRBJ2-3; D is unresolved. Per germline, CDR1 DFQATT and CDR2 SNEGSKA (reference sequence). The V gene lost 7 bases and the J gene lost 0 bases, with 11 bases spanning the gap. This CDR3 comprises 13 residues. In DNA, the CDR3 is TGCAGTGACGGACCAACTAGCACAGATACGCAGTATTTT. Translating gives CSDGPTSTDTQYF.

Only a few counts were recorded for this clonotype. The rearrangement joins TRBV28 to TRBJ2-5; D may be TRBD2 (5 bases). The length of the CDR3 is 15 residues. Germline V gene lookup returns CDR1 MDHEN and CDR2 SYDVKM. V was clipped by 6 bases and J by 2 bases, with 16 bases between them. The CDR3 region is CASSPYGLGQETQYF. CDR3 bases: TGTGCCAGCAGCCCCTACGGACTGGGACAAGAGACCCAGTACTTC.

The chain couples TRBV28 to TRBJ2-3; 7 nucleotides agree with TRBD2. J was trimmed by 4 bases and V by 6 bases; bases with no gene match: 13. The CDR3 covers 16 residues. Germline assignment: CDR1 MDHEN and CDR2 SYDVKM. The DNA for the CDR3 is TGTGCCAGCAGCTCATGGAGCGGGGTTGGGCCAGATACGCAGTATTTT. Protein sequence: CASSSWSGVGPDTQYF.

This clonotype was detected ten times or more. The chain joins TRBV3-1 to TRBJ2-4; no clear D gene. CDR1 is LGHDT, CDR2 YNNKEL, per germline (reference sequence). V lost 2 bases, J lost 9 bases, and 14 bases lay in between. CDR3 length equals 14 residues. CDR3 amino acids: CASSQSNTRGIQYF. In DNA, the CDR3 is TGTGCCAGCAGCCAATCCAACACCAGAGGCATTCAGTACTTC.